The source of this T cell receptor beta chain is a study of cytomegalovirus exposure and HLA in healthy donors. Study summary: Among about 179 million T cells, an earlier analysis found approximately 110 million unique TCR beta sequences. Study conclusions and caveats: The number of N-insertions in an Asian-associated ancestry cluster was reportedly below the approximately 600-donor mean in a later analysis. As confirmed in vitro, a few CMV-associated chains were specific for CMV antigens.

At collection, donors were nominally healthy, but unrecorded immune exposures were probable. This CDR3 spans 12 amino acids. CDR1 and CDR2 (germline): MGHDK, SYGVNS. The PCR made use of 60 Vbeta and 13 Jbeta primers. The repertoire was sequenced with immunoSEQ multiplex PCR; TCRdb's copy has only in-frame clones and lacks some. The sample lists 100,000 to 150,000 clones, approximately 80% seen once, with approximately 6.3% in the top ten. Concerning this clone: Its antigen is not identified. One end of the junction varies from germline; a read error may be responsible.

The chain is built from TRBV25-1 and TRBJ2-4; 8 positions agree with TRBD1. The receptor comes from a man aged 18 to 30 in good health and CMV-seropositive. Sequencing was carried out using PBMCs. CDR3 loop: CASRQGRNSQYF. In DNA, the CDR3 is TGTGCCAGCCGACAGGGGAGAAACAGTCAGTACTTC. Full variable domain (rest looked up from reference TRBV25-1 and TRBJ2-4): EADIYQTPRYLVIGTGKKITLECSQTMGHDKMYWYQQDPGMELHLIHYSYGVNSTEKGDLSSESTVSRIRTEHFPLTLESARPSHTSQYLCASRQGRNSQYFGAGTRLSVL.